The rows below give T cell receptor beta chains drawn from one sample of a study of cytomegalovirus exposure and HLA in healthy donors. Generated by immunoSEQ multiplex PCR, the TCRdb table keeps only in-frame clones and is missing some. The repertoire table contains 50,000 to 55,000 clones. Sequencing used PBMCs. All receptors derive from a woman in her sixties in good health and CMV-seropositive. The CDR3 runs from the conserved cysteine through the conserved F or W. A D gene is named only where the DNA matches it firmly.

>.|13|TRBV9|TRBJ1-5
TGTGCCAGCAGCGCCGAGTTATATCAGCCCCAGCATTTT
CASSAELYQPQHF
>TRBD1|15|TRBV7-9|TRBJ2-7
TGTGCCAGCAGCCCGAGACAGGGGGGCCACTACGAGCAGTACTTC
CASSPRQGGHYEQYF
>TRBD1|15|TRBV7-9|TRBJ2-5
TGTGCCAGCAGCTTGGCCGGGACAGGCCAAGAGACCCAGTACTTC
CASSLAGTGQETQYF
>.|15|TRBV19|TRBJ1-6
TGTGCCAGTAGAGAACAGAGCTCCTATAATTCACACCTCCACTTT
CASREQSSYNSHLHF
>TRBD2|18|TRBV4-1|TRBJ2-1
TGCGCCAGCAGCCATCCTGAAAATCTAGCGGGGGGCTACAATGAGCAGTTCTTC
CASSHPENLAGGYNEQFF
>TRBD1|14|TRBV7-2|TRBJ2-5
TGTGCCAGCAGTTATGAGGGGGCCTGGGAGACCCAGTACTTC
CASSYEGAWETQYF
>.|12|TRBV29-1|TRBJ2-7
TGCAGCGTTGAAGATCTCTCCTACGAGCAGTACTTC
CSVEDLSYEQYF
>TRBD2|16|TRBV5-4|TRBJ2-2
TGTGCCAGCAGCTTGGGTTTAGCGGGGAACACCGGGGAGCTGTTTTTT
CASSLGLAGNTGELFF
>TRBD2|13|TRBV18|TRBJ2-1
TGTGCCAGCTCAGGGGAGGGTGCCTATGAGCAGTTCTTC
CASSGEGAYEQFF
>TRBD1|15|TRBV4-3|TRBJ2-7
TGCGCCAGCAGCCACACACAGGGGGCGAGGTACGAGCAGTACTTC
CASSHTQGARYEQYF
>TRBD1|16|TRBV19|TRBJ2-5
TGTGCCAGTAGTTTATTATCTACAGGGGGCAGGGAGACCCAGTACTTC
CASSLLSTGGRETQYF
>.|14|TRBV2|TRBJ1-2
TGTGCCAGCAGGGGGCACCTAGCTAACTATGGCTACACCTTC
CASRGHLANYGYTF
>TRBD1|17|TRBV23-1|TRBJ1-1
TGCGCCAGCAGTCAGCGAGGGGGAGAACAGGGGTACACTGAAGCTTTCTTT
CASSQRGGEQGYTEAFF
>TRBD1|11|TRBV20-1|TRBJ1-2
TGCAGTGCGGACAGGGGCCTTGGCTACACCTTC
CSADRGLGYTF
>TRBD1|14|TRBV7-9|TRBJ2-5
TGTGCCAGCAGCTCCGGGACAGGGGGGGAGACCCAGTACTTC
CASSSGTGGETQYF
>.|12|TRBV5-1|TRBJ2-5
TGCGCCACCGCGACTAGTGGAGAGACCCAGTACTTC
CATATSGETQYF
>.|14|TRBV9|TRBJ2-1
TGTGCCAGCAGCGTAGGCGGACAGCTCCCCTGGCAGTTCTTC
CASSVGGQLPWQFF
>.|15|TRBV6-6|TRBJ2-3
TGTGCCAGCAGGAACGGACAGTATTCCACAGATACGCAGTATTTT
CASRNGQYSTDTQYF
>.|16|TRBV7-8|TRBJ2-2
TGTGCCAGCAGATACCCGGGCCGGGGGGCCACCGGGGAGCTGTTTTTT
CASRYPGRGATGELFF
>.|15|TRBV7-9|TRBJ1-5
TGTGCCAGCAGCCCGGGGGAGGGAGGCAATCAGCCCCAGCATTTT
CASSPGEGGNQPQHF
>.|13|TRBV6-5|TRBJ1-5
TGTGCCAGCACCGGCGGAGATTATCAGCCCCAGCATTTT
CASTGGDYQPQHF
>.|12|TRBV19|TRBJ2-3
TGTGCCAGTAGTCAGGGCTTATATACGCAGTATTTT
CASSQGLYTQYF
>TRBD2|16|TRBV7-9|TRBJ2-2
TGTGCCAGCAGCCCCCGACTAGCGGGGGTCCTTTGGGAGCTGTTTTTT
CASSPRLAGVLWELFF
>TRBD1|17|TRBV7-8|TRBJ2-2
TGTGCCAGCCCCTCCCACAGGGGCCCTCAAATCACCGGGGAGCTGTTTTTT
CASPSHRGPQITGELFF
>.|15|TRBV5-1|TRBJ2-1
TGCGCCAGCAGCTTGGGGGTGTCAGGAGGGGATGAGCAGTTCTTC
CASSLGVSGGDEQFF
>.|16|TRBV5-4|TRBJ1-2
TGTGCCAGCAGCTTGGGGAGGGGGGGCTCCAACTATGGCTACACCTTC
CASSLGRGGSNYGYTF
>TRBD1|15|TRBV6-6|TRBJ2-1
TGTGCCAGCAGCAGGACAGGGGTTCCCTACAATGAGCAGTTCTTC
CASSRTGVPYNEQFF
>.|15|TRBV28|TRBJ2-7
TGTGCCAGCAGCCCAGGGGTAGCGGGTGCCTACGAGCAGTACTTC
CASSPGVAGAYEQYF
>TRBD1|14|TRBV5-1|TRBJ2-5
TGCGCCAGCAGCCCGGACAGGGGGCAGGAGAACCAGTACTTC
CASSPDRGQENQYF
>TRBD1|17|TRBV19|TRBJ2-4
TGTGCCAGTAGTACCGGACAGGGGCTCGGGGCCAAAAACATTCAGTACTTC
CASSTGQGLGAKNIQYF
>TRBD2|16|TRBV18|TRBJ2-1
TGTGCCAGCTCACCACTGGCGGCCGCGGGGGACAATGAGCAGTTCTTC
CASSPLAAAGDNEQFF
>TRBD1|16|TRBV5-1|TRBJ2-6
TGCGCCAGCAGCCTGGGACAGAACTCTGGGGCCAACGTCCTGACTTTC
CASSLGQNSGANVLTF
>TRBD2|19|TRBV12-5|TRBJ2-1
TGTGCTAGTGGTTTACCTCCATGGGAGACTAGCGGCTCCGACAATGAGCAGTTCTTC
CASGLPPWETSGSDNEQFF
>TRBD1|15|TRBV6-5|TRBJ2-1
TGTGCCAGCAGACCCGACAGGGGGCATTTCAATGAGCAGTTCTTC
CASRPDRGHFNEQFF
>.|13|TRBV6-5|TRBJ2-5
TGTGCCAGCAGTTACTACGGCCAAGAGACCCAGTACTTC
CASSYYGQETQYF
>TRBD1|15|TRBV11-3|TRBJ1-2
TGTGCCAGCAGCTTAGATCGAACAGGGGGATATGGCTACACCTTC
CASSLDRTGGYGYTF
>.|13|TRBV7-7|TRBJ1-1
TGTGCTAGCAGCTTTAAACAGGGCCATCGAGCTTTCTTT
CASSFKQGHRAFF
>.|16|TRBV6-6|TRBJ1-5
TGTGCCAGCAGCAGGAGCCTCGGGGGTAGCAATCAGCCCCAGCATTTT
CASSRSLGGSNQPQHF
>TRBD2|14|TRBV4-1|TRBJ2-5
TGCGCCAGCAGGCGGGCTAGCGGCCCAGAGACCCAGTACTTC
CASRRASGPETQYF
>.|15|TRBV4-1|TRBJ2-2
TGCGCCAGCAGCCAGGAATCAGGGGTGGCCGGGGAGCTGTTTTTT
CASSQESGVAGELFF